The next 10 T cell receptor beta chains were all read from a single sample in a study of T-cell reconstitution after alpha-beta-depleted transplantation in children. Unique molecular identifiers were built into the TCRbeta library. MiXCR was run by TCRdb on the PCR reads, yielding one entry per CDR3 protein. The table records roughly 280,000 distinct CDR3 sequences, around 10% of them present only once. The material was peripheral blood, obtained 180 days after TCRalphabeta/CD19-depleted stem cell transplant. The receptors were sampled from a male patient aged 2-15 years who had a stem cell transplant for chronic granulomatous disease, so the T cells may come from the graft donor.

Ten or more counts support this clonotype. The chain has TRBV29-1 and TRBJ2-2; 9 nucleotides match TRBD1. The CDR3 contains 14 residues. Germline V gives CDR1 SQVTM, CDR2 ANQGSEA. V trimming: 6 bases; J trimming: 8 bases; junction bases outside the gene matches: 10. CDR3: CSVHTGQGSGELFF. The DNA of the CDR3 is TGCAGCGTACACACGGGACAGGGTTCGGGGGAGCTGTTTTTT.

This clonotype has a count of ten or more. The J gene is TRBJ2-7, the V gene TRBV10-3; D perhaps matches TRBD2 (6 bases). The CDR3 spans 12 residues. V lost 8 bases, J lost 7 bases, and 15 bases lay in between. Germline CDR1 ENHRY, CDR2 SYGVKD. CDR3 nucleotide sequence: TGTGCCATCGGTGGAGGGGCGGGGGAGCAGTACTTC. Its protein is CAIGGGAGEQYF.

The table lists this clonotype with many counts. The rearrangement links TRBV12-3 or TRBV12-4 to TRBJ2-7, with 9 bases that match TRBD1. There are 14 residues in the CDR3. With 4 bases clipped from V and 2 bases from J, the junction kept 3 bases outside the gene matches. CDR3 DNA sequence: TGTGCCAGCAGTTGGGACAGGGAAACCTACGAGCAGTACTTC. This sequence encodes CASSWDRETYEQYF.

On this clonotype: This may stem from a read error, because a much larger clone lies one nucleotide away. This chain connects TRBV15 to TRBJ1-5; D gene ambiguous. The CDR3 loop spans 15 amino acids. CDR1 and CDR2 from the germline V gene are LNHNV and YYDKDF (reference sequence). CDR3 protein: CVTSRGSHEGQPQHF. CDR3 coding DNA: TGTGTCACCAGCAGAGGGTCCCATGAAGGCCAGCCCCAGCATTTT.

This clonotype was observed at least ten times. The chain recombines TRBV18 with TRBJ1-5; no reliable D call. This CDR3 has 15 amino acids. The V end was cut by 3 bases, the J end by 7 bases, with 16 bases between. Germline V gives CDR1 KGHSH, CDR2 LQKENI. The CDR3 here is CASSPRRLVGQPQHF. CDR3 in DNA: TGTGCCAGCTCACCGAGGCGGCTTGTGGGGCAGCCCCAGCATTTT.

This clonotype was detected many times. The chain joins TRBV20-1 to TRBJ2-7; 8 positions agree with TRBD1. The CDR3 runs 13 residues. In germline, CDR1 is DFQATT, CDR2 SNEGSKA (reference sequence). V was pared by 1 base and J by 4 bases, with 3 bases of the junction left unmatched. Written as DNA, the CDR3 is TGCAGTGCTAGAGGGACAGGGTTATACGAGCAGTACTTC. Its translation is CSARGTGLYEQYF.

This clonotype occurred many times. This rearrangement joins TRBV20-1 to TRBJ2-7; TRBD1 is a possible D gene (6 bases). Germline values: CDR1 DFQATT, CDR2 SNEGSKA (reference sequence). Trimming pared 3 bases from V and 9 bases from J, leaving 24 bases between. The CDR3 is 15 amino acids. CDR3 DNA: TGCAGTGCTAGCGCCAGGGGTCCAACCTACGATGCGCAGTACTTC. Translating gives CSASARGPTYDAQYF.

This clonotype showed up many times. The chain has TRBV12-3 or TRBV12-4 and TRBJ2-5; 10 positions agree with TRBD1. CDR3 length: 15 amino acids. With 6 bases clipped from V and 3 bases from J, the junction kept 7 bases outside the gene matches. The CDR3 bases are TGTGCCAGCAGACAATGGACAGGGGGTGAAGAGACCCAGTACTTC. It is translated as CASRQWTGGEETQYF.

There are many counts of this clonotype. The V and J genes are TRBV20-1 and TRBJ1-6; the match to TRBD1 covers 7 bases. CDR1 and CDR2 from the germline V gene are DFQATT and SNEGSKA (reference sequence). V lost 0 bases and J lost 0; bases outside the gene matches: 5. The CDR3 extends over 17 amino acids. CDR3 sequence reads: CSARDREGASYNSPLHF. The CDR3 region has the DNA TGCAGTGCTAGAGATCGGGAGGGGGCCTCCTATAATTCACCCCTCCACTTT.

The table lists this clonotype with many counts. V usage is TRBV7-2 and J usage is TRBJ2-3; 7 positions agree with TRBD2. Trimming removed 5 bases from V and 10 bases from J; junction bases left unmatched: 18. Germline V gene data show CDR1 as SGHTA and CDR2 as FQGNSA. This CDR3 comprises 16 residues. CDR3 protein: CASSRDYGGPPAAQYF. The CDR3 coding sequence is TGTGCCAGCAGCCGGGACTACGGCGGCCCCCCAGCGGCGCAGTATTTT.